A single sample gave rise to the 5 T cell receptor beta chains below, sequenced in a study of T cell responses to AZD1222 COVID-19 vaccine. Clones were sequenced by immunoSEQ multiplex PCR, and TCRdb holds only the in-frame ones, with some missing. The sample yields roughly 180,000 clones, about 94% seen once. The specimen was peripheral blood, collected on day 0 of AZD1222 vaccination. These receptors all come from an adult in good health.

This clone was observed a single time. In DNA, the CDR3 is TGTGCCAGCAGCTTGGTGTCAAATACGCAGTATTTT. Protein sequence: CASSLVSNTQYF. This chain links TRBV5-6 with TRBJ2-3; D gene uncertain. V lost 0 bases and J 7 bases, leaving 6 bases between the germline ends. The germline V gene has CDR1 SGHDT and CDR2 YYEEEE. The CDR3 loop spans 12 amino acids.

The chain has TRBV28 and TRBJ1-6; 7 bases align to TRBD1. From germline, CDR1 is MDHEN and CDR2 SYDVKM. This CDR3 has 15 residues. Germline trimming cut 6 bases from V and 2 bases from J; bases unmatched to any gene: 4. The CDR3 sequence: CASRKQGPYNSPLHF. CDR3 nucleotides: TGTGCCAGCAGAAAACAGGGGCCCTATAATTCACCCCTCCACTTT.

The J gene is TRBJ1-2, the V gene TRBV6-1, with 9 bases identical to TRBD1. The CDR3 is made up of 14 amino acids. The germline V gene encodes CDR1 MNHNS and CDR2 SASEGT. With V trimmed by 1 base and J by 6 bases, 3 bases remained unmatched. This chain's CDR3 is CASSEGGTGNGYTF. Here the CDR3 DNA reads TGTGCCAGCAGTGAAGGAGGGACAGGGAATGGCTACACCTTC.

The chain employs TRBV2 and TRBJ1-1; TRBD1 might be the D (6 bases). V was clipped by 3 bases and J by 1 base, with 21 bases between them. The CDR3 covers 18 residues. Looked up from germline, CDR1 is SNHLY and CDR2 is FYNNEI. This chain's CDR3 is CASSETKPGQQTNTEAFF. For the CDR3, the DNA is TGTGCCAGCAGTGAGACTAAACCGGGACAACAAACGAACACTGAAGCTTTCTTT.

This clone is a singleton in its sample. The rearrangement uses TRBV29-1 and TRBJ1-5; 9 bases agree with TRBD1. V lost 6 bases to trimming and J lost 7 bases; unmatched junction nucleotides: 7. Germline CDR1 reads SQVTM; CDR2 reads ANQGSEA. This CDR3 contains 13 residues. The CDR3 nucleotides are TGCAGCGTAGGGACAGGGATAGGACAGCCCCAGCATTTT. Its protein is CSVGTGIGQPQHF.